The source of this T cell receptor (beta chain) is a study of T-cell reconstitution after alpha-beta-depleted transplantation in children. This clonotype was counted a few times. The CDR3 is made up of 15 amino acids. V lost 5 bases, J lost 0 bases, and 3 bases stayed unmatched. Germline-derived CDR1 and CDR2 are MNHEY and SVGEGT. Construction of the TCRbeta library involved unique molecular identifiers. TCRdb recomputed calls from the PCR reads with MiXCR, one row per CDR3 protein. The data contain around 250,000 distinct CDR3 sequences, roughly 9.5% of them singletons. The sample in question was PBMCs from the stem cell graft donor, obtained from the stem cell graft. This chain connects TRBV6-2 or TRBV6-3 to TRBJ2-1; TRBD1 matches 8 bases. This receptor was taken from a human donor who donated a stem cell graft to a child with SCID. The CDR3, as DNA: TGTGCCAGCAGTAACACAGGGGGCTCCTACAATGAGCAGTTCTTC. Protein sequence: CASSNTGGSYNEQFF.